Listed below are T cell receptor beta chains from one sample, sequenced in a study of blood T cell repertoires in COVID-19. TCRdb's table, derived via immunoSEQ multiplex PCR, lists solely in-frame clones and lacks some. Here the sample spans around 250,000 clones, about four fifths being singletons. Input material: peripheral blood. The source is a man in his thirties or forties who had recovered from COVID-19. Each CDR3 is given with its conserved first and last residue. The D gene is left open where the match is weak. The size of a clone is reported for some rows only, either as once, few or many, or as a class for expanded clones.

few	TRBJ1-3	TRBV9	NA	CASSVTDTGNTIYF	TGTGCCAGCAGCGTAACAGATACTGGAAACACCATATATTTT
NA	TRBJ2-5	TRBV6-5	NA	CASSYQYQETQYF	TGTGCCAGCAGTTATCAGTACCAAGAGACCCAGTACTTC
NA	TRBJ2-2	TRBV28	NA	CASSRGGELFF	TGTGCCAGCAGTCGCGGCGGGGAGCTGTTTTTT
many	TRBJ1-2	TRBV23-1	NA	CASSQVKGAYNYGYTF	TGCGCCAGCAGTCAAGTTAAAGGGGCTTATAACTATGGCTACACCTTC
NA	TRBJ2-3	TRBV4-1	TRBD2	CASSSPGGAADTQYF	TGCGCCAGCAGCTCCCCCGGGGGGGCGGCAGATACGCAGTATTTT
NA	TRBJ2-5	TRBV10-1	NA	CASNNAGQETQYF	TGCGCCAGCAATAACGCGGGCCAAGAGACCCAGTACTTC
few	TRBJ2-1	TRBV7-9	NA	CASSRRVNEQFF	TGTGCCAGCAGCCGACGGGTCAATGAGCAGTTCTTC
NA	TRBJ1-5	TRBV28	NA	CASSLGQGYRQPQHF	TGTGCCAGCAGTTTGGGGCAGGGGTATCGGCAGCCCCAGCATTTT
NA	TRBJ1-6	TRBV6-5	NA	CASSYLGSPLHF	TGTGCCAGCAGTTACTTGGGCTCACCCCTCCACTTT
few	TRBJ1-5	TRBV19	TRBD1	CASSNRGYGQPQHF	TGTGCCAGTAGTAACAGGGGGTATGGTCAGCCCCAGCATTTT
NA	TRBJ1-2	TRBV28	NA	CASGKQDNYGYTF	TGTGCCAGTGGGAAACAGGATAACTATGGCTACACCTTC
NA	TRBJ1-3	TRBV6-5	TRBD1	CAASGTGEGNTIYF	TGTGCCGCCTCAGGCACAGGGGAAGGAAACACCATATATTTT
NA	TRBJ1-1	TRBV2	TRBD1	CASSLQGARTEAFF	TGTGCCAGCAGTCTCCAGGGGGCGCGAACTGAAGCTTTCTTT
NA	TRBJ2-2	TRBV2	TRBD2	CASSLYSGANTGELFF	TGTGCCAGCAGCTTGTATAGCGGGGCCAACACCGGGGAGCTGTTTTTT
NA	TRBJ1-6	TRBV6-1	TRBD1	CASTLQGENSPLHF	TGTGCCAGCACTTTACAGGGGGAGAATTCACCCCTCCACTTT
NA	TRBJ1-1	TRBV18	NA	CASSPRGAEAFF	TGTGCCAGCTCACCACGGGGGGCTGAAGCTTTCTTT
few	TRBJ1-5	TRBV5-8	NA	CASSLADRWGNSNQPQHF	TGTGCCAGCAGCTTGGCCGACAGATGGGGAAATAGCAATCAGCCCCAGCATTTT
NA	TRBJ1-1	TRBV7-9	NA	CASSLVAGSYTEAFF	TGTGCCAGCAGCTTAGTAGCTGGGTCTTACACTGAAGCTTTCTTT
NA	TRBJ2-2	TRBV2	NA	CATSAARRELFF	TGTGCCACGTCGGCGGCTCGAAGGGAGCTGTTTTTT
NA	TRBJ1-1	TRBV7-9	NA	CASSLTPEGTEAFF	TGTGCCAGCAGCTTAACCCCGGAGGGGACTGAAGCTTTCTTT
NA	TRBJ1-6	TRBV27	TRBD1	CASRSDRGWANSPLHF	TGTGCCAGCAGATCCGACAGGGGGTGGGCTAATTCACCCCTCCACTTT
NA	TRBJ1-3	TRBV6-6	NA	CASSLLAGSTGNTIYF	TGTGCCAGCAGCCTATTGGCGGGGAGTACTGGAAACACCATATATTTT
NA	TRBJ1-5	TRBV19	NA	CASSISEGYQPQHF	TGTGCCAGTAGTATTTCGGAGGGGTATCAGCCCCAGCATTTT
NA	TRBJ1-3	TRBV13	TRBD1	CASSLWTGRNTIYF	TGTGCCAGCAGCCTCTGGACAGGGCGAAACACCATATATTTT
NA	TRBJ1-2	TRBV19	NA	CASSSRGKANYGYTF	TGTGCCAGTAGCTCCAGGGGAAAGGCTAACTATGGCTACACCTTC
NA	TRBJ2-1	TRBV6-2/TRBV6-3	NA	CASSYAPGHPNGDEQFF	TGTGCCAGCAGTTACGCCCCGGGACACCCCAACGGCGATGAGCAGTTCTTC
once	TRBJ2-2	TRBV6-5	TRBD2	CASSYSSGGHGELFF	TGTGCCAGCAGTTACTCTTCGGGGGGGCACGGGGAGCTGTTTTTT
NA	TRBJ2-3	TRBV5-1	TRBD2	CASSPLGLADTQYF	TGCGCCAGCAGCCCACTCGGACTAGCAGATACGCAGTATTTT
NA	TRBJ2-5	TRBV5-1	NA	CASSTSWAETQYF	TGCGCCAGCAGCACGTCTTGGGCTGAGACCCAGTACTTC
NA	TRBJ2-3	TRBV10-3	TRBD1	CATRDRGTDTQYF	TGTGCCACACGGGACAGAGGCACAGATACGCAGTATTTT
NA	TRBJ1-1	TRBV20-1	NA	CSASDGRDTEAFF	TGCAGTGCTAGTGACGGGAGGGACACTGAAGCTTTCTTT
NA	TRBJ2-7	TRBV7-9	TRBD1	CASSLVDRAGEQYF	TGTGCCAGCAGCTTAGTTGACAGGGCAGGGGAGCAGTACTTC
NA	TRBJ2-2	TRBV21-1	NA	CASSTGDRGNDGTGELFF	TGTGCCAGCAGCACCGGGGACAGGGGTAATGATGGCACCGGGGAGCTGTTTTTT
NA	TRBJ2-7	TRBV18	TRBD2	CASSPQGGEQYF	TGTGCCAGCTCACCACAGGGAGGGGAGCAGTACTTC
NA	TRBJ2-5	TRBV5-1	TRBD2	CASARGGLGETQYF	TGCGCCAGCGCCCGGGGGGGCCTAGGGGAGACCCAGTACTTC
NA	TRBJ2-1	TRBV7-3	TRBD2	CASSRGMSGGALSEQFF	TGTGCCAGCAGCCGGGGAATGAGCGGGGGGGCCCTGAGTGAGCAGTTCTTC
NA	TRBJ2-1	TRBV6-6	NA	CASRSSYNEQFF	TGTGCCAGCAGATCGTCCTACAATGAGCAGTTCTTC
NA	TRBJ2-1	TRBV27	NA	CASSDHGVPSSYNEQFF	TGTGCCAGCAGCGATCACGGTGTCCCGAGCTCCTACAATGAGCAGTTCTTC
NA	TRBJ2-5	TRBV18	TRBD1	CASSPLGQGGEETQYF	TGTGCCAGCTCACCCCTGGGACAGGGGGGCGAAGAGACCCAGTACTTC
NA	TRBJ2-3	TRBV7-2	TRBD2	CASSIRRGGSTDTQYF	TGTGCCAGCAGCATACGCCGCGGGGGTAGCACAGATACGCAGTATTTT
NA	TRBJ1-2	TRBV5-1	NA	CASSLVGAQDYGYTF	TGCGCCAGCAGCTTGGTGGGGGCGCAAGACTATGGCTACACCTTC
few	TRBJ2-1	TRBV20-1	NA	CSARLNEQFF	TGCAGTGCTAGACTAAATGAGCAGTTCTTC
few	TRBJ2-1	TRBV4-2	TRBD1	CASSLTTGELYNEQFF	TGTGCCAGCAGCCTAACTACAGGGGAGCTCTACAATGAGCAGTTCTTC
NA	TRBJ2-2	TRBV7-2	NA	CASTPFQGNTGELFF	TGTGCCAGCACCCCGTTTCAGGGTAACACCGGGGAGCTGTTTTTT
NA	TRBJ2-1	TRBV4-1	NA	CASSPGSVWGGANEQFF	TGCGCCAGCAGCCCAGGTTCTGTTTGGGGGGGGGCCAATGAGCAGTTCTTC
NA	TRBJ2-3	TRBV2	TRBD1	CASSAGQVTDTQYF	TGTGCCAGCAGCGCCGGACAGGTCACAGATACGCAGTATTTT
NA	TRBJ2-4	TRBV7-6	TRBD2	CASSPNSGGQNIQYF	TGTGCCAGCAGCCCCAACTCGGGAGGTCAAAACATTCAGTACTTC
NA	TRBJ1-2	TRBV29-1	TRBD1	CSVEGQGAADGYTF	TGCAGCGTTGAGGGGCAGGGGGCGGCGGATGGCTACACCTTC
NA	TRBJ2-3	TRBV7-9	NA	CASSSQGRRGTDTQYF	TGTGCCAGCAGCTCCCAGGGGCGGCGTGGCACAGATACGCAGTATTTT
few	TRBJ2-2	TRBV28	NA	CASSLGGSHTGELFF	TGTGCCAGCAGTTTAGGGGGGTCCCACACCGGGGAGCTGTTTTTT
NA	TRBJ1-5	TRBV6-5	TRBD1	CASSPRQGENQPQHF	TGTGCCAGCAGCCCCCGACAGGGGGAGAATCAGCCCCAGCATTTT
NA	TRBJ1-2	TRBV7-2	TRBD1	CASSRQGFDGYTF	TGTGCCAGCAGCCGACAGGGATTTGATGGCTACACCTTC
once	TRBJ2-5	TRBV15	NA	CATSRDRDYQETQYF	TGTGCCACCAGCAGAGATCGCGACTACCAAGAGACCCAGTACTTC